The 28 T cell receptor beta chains reported below all come from one sample, sequenced in a study of shared clonotypes between healthy human individuals (dated by TCRdb to the early 2020s). Libraries were made using the immunoSEQ multiplex PCR assay. The clones in this table, taken by TCRdb from immuneACCESS, are in-frame only. Not every clone is retained; where verified, under half of the shortfall comes from an unresolved V gene, and the cause of the rest is unknown. The sample records some 1.5 million clones, about 98% of which are singletons. Jointly, the top ten make up roughly 0.45% of the sample. The source material was naive CD4+ T cells sorted from blood. The sample's cell subset or site label, in plain terms: CD45RA+ positively selected. These receptors all stem from a man aged 25-40 years in good health.

This clone was observed once. The chain employs TRBV7-7 and TRBJ2-7; 7 bases line up with TRBD1. Trimming removed 5 bases from V and 5 bases from J; junction bases left unmatched: 9. Germline lookup yields CDR1 SSHAT and CDR2 FNYEAQ (reference sequence). This CDR3 is built from 14 residues. The CDR3 nucleotides read TGTGCCAGCAGCCTAGGACAGGCCGGGCACGAGCAGTACTTC. Translation: CASSLGQAGHEQYF.

The chain couples TRBV29-1 to TRBJ2-5, with D unresolved. Germline lookup yields CDR1 SQVTM and CDR2 ANQGSEA. Trimming took 6 bases from V and 0 from J, leaving 14 bases between them. The length of the CDR3 is 14 residues. The chain's CDR3 is CSVSSLGHQETQYF. The CDR3 coding sequence is TGCAGCGTGAGCTCGCTTGGTCACCAAGAGACCCAGTACTTC.

This chain links TRBV6-5 with TRBJ2-5; D gene ambiguous. CDR3 length: 14 residues. V was shortened by 0 bases and J by 5 bases, with 10 bases between the two germline ends. Germline V CDR1 and CDR2: MNHEY, SVGAGI. CDR3: CASSYSTIAETQYF. In DNA, the CDR3 is TGTGCCAGCAGTTACTCAACTATAGCCGAGACCCAGTACTTC.

This clone appeared a single time. This rearrangement joins TRBV5-1 to TRBJ2-7, with 7 positions matching TRBD1. V lost 3 bases and J lost 1; bases outside the gene matches: 10. Germline CDR1 reads SGHRS; CDR2 reads YFSETQ. This CDR3 is 16 amino acids long. CDR3 nucleotide sequence: TGCGCCAGCAGCTCTCAAACAGGGGCCTTTTCCTACGAGCAGTACTTC. Translating it yields CASSSQTGAFSYEQYF.

Turning to this clone: This specimen includes other DNA sequences encoding the same CDR3. V is TRBV9 and J is TRBJ2-1, with D perhaps matching TRBD2 (6 bases). CDR1 is SGDLS and CDR2 is YYNGEE in the germline V gene. Trimming took off 3 bases at V and 3 bases at J, with 10 bases between the two ends. This CDR3 contains 14 residues. CDR3 sequence reads: CASSAGTGYNEQFF. CDR3 bases: TGTGCCAGCAGCGCCGGGACTGGCTACAATGAGCAGTTCTTC.

The V gene is TRBV2, the J gene TRBJ2-3; D may correspond to TRBD1 or TRBD2 (8 bases each). CDR3 size: 16 residues. Germline lookup yields CDR1 SNHLY and CDR2 FYNNEI. V lost 6 bases and J lost 7, with 23 bases in between. The CDR3 is CASRNRQGTGGYTQYF. CDR3 bases: TGTGCCAGCAGGAACCGACAGGGGACGGGAGGGTATACGCAGTATTTT.

This chain joins TRBV15 and TRBJ2-1, with D hard to call. Germline V gene data show CDR1 as LNHNV and CDR2 as YYDKDF (reference sequence). The germline V and J ends were trimmed by 4 bases and 2 bases, with 9 bases remaining between them. The length of the CDR3 is 14 residues. CDR3 region: CATSIPSTYNEQFF. The DNA for the CDR3 is TGTGCCACCAGCATCCCTTCAACCTACAATGAGCAGTTCTTC.

This rearrangement joins TRBV4-1 to TRBJ2-7; D is uncertain. The CDR3 is 14 residues long. Germline V gene data show CDR1 as MGHRA and CDR2 as YSYEKL. V was cut by 2 bases and J by 5 bases, with 13 bases left in between. CDR3: CASSQTARPHEQYF. The CDR3 nucleotides read TGCGCCAGCAGCCAAACGGCCCGTCCGCACGAGCAGTACTTC.

V and J are TRBV9 and TRBJ1-2; TRBD1 agrees at 7 bases. CDR1 is SGDLS and CDR2 is YYNGEE in the germline V gene. The CDR3 spans 14 residues. V lost 4 bases to trimming and J lost 4 bases; unmatched junction nucleotides: 7. The CDR3 region has the DNA TGTGCCAGCAGCTCTCCGACAGGGCGCTATGGCTACACCTTC. As protein: CASSSPTGRYGYTF.

The CDR3 spells CASSLEGQGATTEAFF. In nucleotides, the CDR3 is TGCGCCAGCAGCTTGGAGGGACAGGGGGCGACCACTGAAGCTTTCTTT. This chain uses TRBV5-1 with TRBJ1-1; 12 positions match TRBD1. There are 16 residues in the CDR3. V trimming: 0 bases; J trimming: 4 bases; junction bases outside the gene matches: 4. The germline gives CDR1 SGHRS, CDR2 YFSETQ.

A remark on this clone: Sequence at one end of the junction differs from germline and may be a read error. J is TRBJ2-5 and V is TRBV19; 9 nucleotides line up with TRBD2. The CDR3 length is 16 residues. Germline values: CDR1 LNHDA, CDR2 SQIVND (reference sequence). The CDR3 reads CASSKGLANGGETQHF. The CDR3 region has the DNA TGTGCCAGTAGTAAAGGACTAGCGAATGGTGGAGAGACCCAGCACTTC.

The V gene is TRBV6-1, the J gene TRBJ2-2; D is unclear. CDR1 and CDR2 (germline): MNHNS, SASEGT. The CDR3 covers 13 residues. Trimming pared 8 bases from V and 1 base from J, leaving 8 bases between. The CDR3 loop reads CASRSENTGELFF. The CDR3 DNA follows: TGTGCCAGCCGCTCAGAGAACACCGGGGAGCTGTTTTTT.

The CDR3, as DNA: TGTGCCATCAGTGGGCGGGAGATATCTGCAGATACGCAGTATTTT. Its translation is CAISGREISADTQYF. This chain uses TRBV10-3 with TRBJ2-3, with 7 bases lining up with TRBD2. Losses at the gene ends were 4 bases for V and 4 bases for J; bases not matched to a gene: 8. Germline V gene lookup returns CDR1 ENHRY and CDR2 SYGVKD. This CDR3 has 15 residues.

The J gene is TRBJ2-3, the V gene TRBV5-1, with 7 bases lining up with TRBD2. CDR1 is SGHRS, CDR2 YFSETQ, per germline. This CDR3 comprises 15 residues. The V segment lost 4 bases and the J segment 5 bases; nucleotides outside the gene matches: 10. The CDR3 here is CASSGRGPDVDTQYF. CDR3 coding DNA: TGCGCCAGCAGCGGGAGGGGACCTGATGTAGATACGCAGTATTTT.

This chain connects TRBV6-1 to TRBJ2-1; TRBD1 matches at 8 bases. Per germline, CDR1 MNHNS and CDR2 SASEGT. There are 16 residues in the CDR3. V was pared by 4 bases and J by 5 bases, with 10 bases of the junction left unmatched. The CDR3 DNA follows: TGTGCCAGCAGTGCCTACAGGGGGTCAGGAAACAATGAGCAGTTCTTC. This sequence encodes CASSAYRGSGNNEQFF.

The chain couples TRBV28 to TRBJ2-7; tentatively, D is TRBD1 (7 bases). Germline assignment: CDR1 MDHEN and CDR2 SYDVKM. The CDR3 is 15 amino acids. V dropped 6 bases and J dropped 6 bases, with 21 bases sitting between them. CDR3 sequence reads: CASRLRDSGPIEQYF. As DNA, the CDR3 is TGTGCCAGCAGATTGAGGGACAGCGGGCCTATCGAGCAGTACTTC.

For the CDR3, the DNA is TGTGCCAGCAGCCCTCCGTTGGGTAAGGAGCAGTTCTTC. Protein sequence: CASSPPLGKEQFF. The chain carries TRBV27 and TRBJ2-1, with unresolved D. V was pared by 6 bases and J by 10 bases, with 16 bases between. Germline CDR1 is MNHEY and CDR2 is SMNVEV (reference sequence). The CDR3 totals 13 residues.

The chain uses TRBV7-2 and TRBJ2-7; D unclear. The CDR3 covers 14 residues. Trimming left V 5 bases short and J 3 bases short, with 14 bases between. From germline, CDR1 is SGHTA and CDR2 FQGNSA. The CDR3 sequence: CASSLNRAGYEQYF. The CDR3 DNA is TGTGCCAGCAGCCTCAACCGGGCCGGCTACGAGCAGTACTTC.

The rearrangement joins TRBV10-1 to TRBJ1-1, with D maybe TRBD1 (5 bases). This CDR3 contains 13 residues. Germline CDR1 reads WNHNN; CDR2 reads SYGVQD (reference sequence). Trimming left V 2 bases short and J 8 bases short, with 12 bases between. The DNA of the CDR3 is TGCGCCAGCAGTGAGCTTCGGGGCCGAGAAGCTTTCTTT. Protein sequence: CASSELRGREAFF.

The chain joins TRBV7-9 to TRBJ2-7; the match to TRBD1 covers 9 bases. V dropped 5 bases and J dropped 4; count of bases not matched to a gene: 6. The CDR3 consists of 14 residues. CDR1 is SEHNR, CDR2 FQNEAQ, per germline (reference sequence). The CDR3 region has the DNA TGTGCCAGCAGCCCGACAGGGGGAAAATACGAGCAGTACTTC. This sequence encodes CASSPTGGKYEQYF.

The rearrangement joins TRBV15 to TRBJ1-1; D not resolved. The CDR3 has 15 residues. Germline V gene lookup returns CDR1 LNHNV and CDR2 YYDKDF (reference sequence). V lost 0 bases to trimming and J lost 5 bases, with 13 bases between them. This CDR3 is CATSRDGRRATEAFF. Here the CDR3 DNA reads TGTGCCACCAGCAGAGACGGCCGGAGGGCAACTGAAGCTTTCTTT.

Details on this clone: Other nucleotide sequences from this sample produce the same CDR3. V and J are TRBV7-2 and TRBJ2-7; 13 bases agree with TRBD2. CDR1 is SGHTA and CDR2 is FQGNSA in the germline V gene. Germline trimming cut 3 bases from V and 7 bases from J; bases unmatched to any gene: 3. CDR3 size: 14 residues. DNA for the CDR3: TGTGCCAGCAGCTTCGGACTAGCGGGAGTTGAGCAGTACTTC. Translation: CASSFGLAGVEQYF.

The V gene is TRBV5-1, the J gene TRBJ2-5; TRBD2 aligns across 10 bases. The V and J ends lost 0 bases and 5 bases, in that order; junction bases with no gene match: 13. Germline V gene data show CDR1 as SGHRS and CDR2 as YFSETQ. The CDR3 is 18 amino acids. CDR3 in DNA: TGCGCCAGCAGCTTGGGGGGCCGGCTAGCGGGAGTAGGGGAGACCCAGTACTTC. As protein: CASSLGGRLAGVGETQYF.

V is TRBV6-6 and J is TRBJ2-1; D call uncertain. The germline V gene has CDR1 MNHNY and CDR2 SVGAGI (reference sequence). This CDR3 is built from 16 residues. Between the trimmed V and J ends, which lost 6 bases and 4 bases, there was a span of 19 bases. The CDR3 bases are TGTGCCAGCAGCAAAGTCAGGCAGCTCATATACAATGAGCAGTTCTTC. Translation gives CASSKVRQLIYNEQFF.

This clone was recorded only once. The rearrangement links TRBV2 to TRBJ2-3; tentative D call: TRBD2 (5 bases). Deletions cut 7 bases from V and 0 bases from J, with 14 bases between. Germline assignment: CDR1 SNHLY and CDR2 FYNNEI. The length of the CDR3 is 15 residues. CDR3 loop: CASMTPGFSTDTQYF. CDR3 in DNA: TGTGCCAGCATGACGCCGGGATTTAGCACAGATACGCAGTATTTT. The full variable domain, completed using reference TRBV2 and TRBJ2-3, is EPEVTQTPSHQVTQMGQEVILRCVPISNHLYFYWYRQILGQKVEFLVSFYNNEISEKSEIFDDQFSVERPDGSNFTLKIRSTKLEDSAMYFCASMTPGFSTDTQYFGPGTRLTVL.

The chain joins TRBV5-6 to TRBJ2-5, with D possibly matching TRBD2 (6 bases). Trimming shortened V by 4 bases and J by 3 bases, and 13 bases separated the two germline ends. Germline V gives CDR1 SGHDT, CDR2 YYEEEE. This CDR3 is built from 14 residues. In DNA, the CDR3 is TGTGCCAGCAGCCGGCGGACTACAAAAGAGACCCAGTACTTC. Translated: CASSRRTTKETQYF.

This clone was found once. This chain uses TRBV6-5 with TRBJ2-2; 11 bases agree with TRBD1. Germline values: CDR1 MNHEY, CDR2 SVGAGI. V shed 2 bases and J 7 bases; nucleotides not matched to a gene: 3. There are 15 residues in the CDR3. CDR3 amino acids: CASSYRTGGNGELFF. The CDR3 nucleotides are TGTGCCAGCAGTTACCGGACAGGGGGCAACGGGGAGCTGTTTTTT.

The genes are TRBV7-6 and TRBJ2-5; D is undetermined. With 1 base removed from V and 2 bases from J, the gap between germline ends came to 11 bases. From germline, CDR1 is SGHVS and CDR2 FNYEAQ. CDR3 size: 15 residues. Written as DNA, the CDR3 is TGTGCCAGCAGCTTAGTCGTGGGCGGTCAAGAGACCCAGTACTTC. Its protein is CASSLVVGGQETQYF.